What follows is one T cell receptor beta chain and its context. Antigen unknown. Trimming at V came to 5 bases and at J to 7 bases, leaving 11 bases not matched to a gene. The germline gives CDR1 SEHNR, CDR2 FQNEAQ (reference sequence). CDR3 length: 17 amino acids. The PCR was carried out with 60 Vbeta primers and 13 Jbeta primers. Original processing methods: Later analysis identified tens of millions of unique TCR beta chains, about 10 million shared. The assay was immunoSEQ multiplex PCR, and TCRdb's table has in-frame clones only and misses some. V and J calls and clone size are given by that table; D and trimming were obtained from the DNA. The data hold 45,000 to 60,000 clones, with around 81% observed a single time. This sample is part of a study of cytomegalovirus exposure and HLA in healthy donors. Study-wide results and limits: The classifier reportedly diagnosed cytomegalovirus status with high sensitivity and specificity. As a later analysis showed, several of the most significant clusters appeared to be linked to common viral pathogens. There were some V segments, including TRBV6-2 and TRBV6-3, excluded as indistinguishable.

The clonotype comes from a man between 25 and 39 years old in good health and CMV-seropositive. This sequence joins TRBV7-9 and TRBJ2-2; 12 bases are a match to TRBD2. Sample: PBMCs. The CDR3 DNA is TGTGCCAGCAGCCCCCGACTAGCGGGGGTGCCCGGCGGGGAGCTGTTTTTT. Protein sequence: CASSPRLAGVPGGELFF.